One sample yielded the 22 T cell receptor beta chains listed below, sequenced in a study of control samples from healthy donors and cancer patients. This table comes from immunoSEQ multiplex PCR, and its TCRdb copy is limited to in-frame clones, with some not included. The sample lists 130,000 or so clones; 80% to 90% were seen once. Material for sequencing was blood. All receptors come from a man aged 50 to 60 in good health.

CDR3 region: CASSQSGTAYGYTF. CDR3 sequence (DNA): TGCGCCAGCAGCCAATCCGGGACAGCCTATGGCTACACCTTC. V gene TRBV4-3 combines with J gene TRBJ1-2; 7 nucleotides line up with TRBD1. V was pared by 2 bases and J by 4 bases, with 4 bases of the junction left unmatched. Looked up from germline, CDR1 is LGHNA and CDR2 is YSLEER. This CDR3 is built from 14 residues.

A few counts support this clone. CDR3 in DNA: TGTGCCAGCAGCCTCCGACAGGGCCCGAACACCGGGGAGCTGTTTTTT. This sequence encodes CASSLRQGPNTGELFF. The V gene is TRBV7-2, the J gene TRBJ2-2, with 7 positions matching TRBD1. CDR1 and CDR2 from the germline V gene are SGHTA and FQGNSA. V shed 5 bases, J shed 0 bases, and the junction held 6 bases outside the gene matches. The CDR3 is made up of 16 amino acids.

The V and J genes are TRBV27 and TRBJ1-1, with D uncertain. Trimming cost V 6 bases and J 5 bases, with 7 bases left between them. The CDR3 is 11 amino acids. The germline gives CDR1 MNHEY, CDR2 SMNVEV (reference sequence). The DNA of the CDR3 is TGTGCCAGCAGAATAGGTACTGAAGCTTTCTTT. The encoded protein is CASRIGTEAFF.

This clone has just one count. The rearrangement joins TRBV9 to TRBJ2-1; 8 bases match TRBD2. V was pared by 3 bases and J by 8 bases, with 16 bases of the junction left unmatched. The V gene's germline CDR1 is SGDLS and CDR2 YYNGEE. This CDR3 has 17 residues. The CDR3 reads CASSARGTGGAVDEQFF. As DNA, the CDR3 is TGTGCCAGCAGCGCAAGGGGAACCGGGGGGGCCGTCGATGAGCAGTTCTTC.

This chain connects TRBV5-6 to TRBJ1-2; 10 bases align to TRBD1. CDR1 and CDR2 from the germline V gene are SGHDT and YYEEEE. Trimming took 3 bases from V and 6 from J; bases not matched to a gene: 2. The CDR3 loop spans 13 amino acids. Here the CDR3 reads CASSWGTGDGYTF. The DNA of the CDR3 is TGTGCCAGCAGCTGGGGGACAGGGGATGGCTACACCTTC.

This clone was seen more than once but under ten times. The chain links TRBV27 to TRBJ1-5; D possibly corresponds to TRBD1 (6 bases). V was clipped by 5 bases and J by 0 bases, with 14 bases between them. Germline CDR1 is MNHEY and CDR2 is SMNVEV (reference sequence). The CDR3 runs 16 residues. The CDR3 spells CASSPLGTLSNQPQHF. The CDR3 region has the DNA TGTGCCAGCAGTCCATTAGGGACACTTAGCAATCAGCCCCAGCATTTT.

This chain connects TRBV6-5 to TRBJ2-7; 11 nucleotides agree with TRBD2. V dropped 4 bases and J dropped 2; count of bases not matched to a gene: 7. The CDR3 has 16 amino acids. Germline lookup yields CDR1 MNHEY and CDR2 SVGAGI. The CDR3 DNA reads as TGTGCCAGCAGTTCCACCCGTAGCGGGGGGGCCTACGAGCAGTACTTC. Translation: CASSSTRSGGAYEQYF.

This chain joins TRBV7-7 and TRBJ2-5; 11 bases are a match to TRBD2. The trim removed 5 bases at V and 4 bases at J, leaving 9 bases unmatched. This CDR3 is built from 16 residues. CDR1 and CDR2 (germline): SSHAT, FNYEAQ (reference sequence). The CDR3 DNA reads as TGTGCCAGCAGCCTTAGCGGGGGGGCCGGAAGAGAGACCCAGTACTTC. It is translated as CASSLSGGAGRETQYF.

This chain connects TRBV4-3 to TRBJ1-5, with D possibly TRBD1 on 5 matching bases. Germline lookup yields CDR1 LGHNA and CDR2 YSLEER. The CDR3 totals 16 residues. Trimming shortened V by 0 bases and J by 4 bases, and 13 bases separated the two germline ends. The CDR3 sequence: CASSQDRQQGNQPQHF. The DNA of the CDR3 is TGCGCCAGCAGCCAAGATCGACAGCAAGGGAATCAGCCCCAGCATTTT.

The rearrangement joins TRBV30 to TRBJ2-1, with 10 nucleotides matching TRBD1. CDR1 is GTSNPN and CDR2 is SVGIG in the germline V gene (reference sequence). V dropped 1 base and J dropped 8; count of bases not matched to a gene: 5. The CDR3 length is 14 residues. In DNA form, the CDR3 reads TGTGCCTGGAGTGCGGGACAGGGGTTAGATGAGCAGTTCTTC. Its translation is CAWSAGQGLDEQFF.

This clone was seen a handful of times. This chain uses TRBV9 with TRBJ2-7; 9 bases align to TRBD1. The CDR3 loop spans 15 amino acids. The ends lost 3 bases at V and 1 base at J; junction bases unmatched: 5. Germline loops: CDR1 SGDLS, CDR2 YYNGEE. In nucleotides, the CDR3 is TGTGCCAGCAGCGGAGGGACAGGGTCGTCCTACGAGCAGTACTTC. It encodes CASSGGTGSSYEQYF.

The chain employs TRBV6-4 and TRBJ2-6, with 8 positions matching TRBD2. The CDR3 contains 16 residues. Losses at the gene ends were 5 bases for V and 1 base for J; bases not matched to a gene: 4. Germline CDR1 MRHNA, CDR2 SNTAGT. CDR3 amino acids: CASSKSGGSGANVLTF. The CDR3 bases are TGTGCCAGCAGTAAAAGCGGGGGATCTGGGGCCAACGTCCTGACTTTC.

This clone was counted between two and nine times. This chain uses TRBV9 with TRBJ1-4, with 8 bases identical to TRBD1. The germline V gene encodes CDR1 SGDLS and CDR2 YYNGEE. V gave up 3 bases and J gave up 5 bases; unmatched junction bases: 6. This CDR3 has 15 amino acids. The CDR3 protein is CASSDLTGENEKLFF. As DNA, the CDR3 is TGTGCCAGCAGCGACTTGACAGGGGAGAATGAAAAACTGTTTTTT.

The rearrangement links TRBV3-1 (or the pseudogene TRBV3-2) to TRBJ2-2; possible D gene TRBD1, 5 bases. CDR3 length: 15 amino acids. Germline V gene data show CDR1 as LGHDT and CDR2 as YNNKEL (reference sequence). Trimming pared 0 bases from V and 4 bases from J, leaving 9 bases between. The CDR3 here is CASSQEWTSTGELFF. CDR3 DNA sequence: TGTGCCAGCAGCCAAGAATGGACATCCACCGGGGAGCTGTTTTTT.

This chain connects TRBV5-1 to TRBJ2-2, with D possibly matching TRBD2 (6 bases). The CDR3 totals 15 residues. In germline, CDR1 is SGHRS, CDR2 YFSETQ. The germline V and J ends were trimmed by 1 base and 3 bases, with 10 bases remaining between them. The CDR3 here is CASSLRDFYTGELFF. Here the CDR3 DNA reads TGCGCCAGCAGCTTGAGGGACTTTTACACCGGGGAGCTGTTTTTT.

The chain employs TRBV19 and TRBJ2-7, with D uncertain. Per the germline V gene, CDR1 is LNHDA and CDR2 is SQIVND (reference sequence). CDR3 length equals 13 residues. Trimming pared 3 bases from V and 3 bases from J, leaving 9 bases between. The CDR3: CASSMTRFYEQYF. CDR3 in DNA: TGTGCCAGTAGTATGACCAGATTCTACGAGCAGTACTTC. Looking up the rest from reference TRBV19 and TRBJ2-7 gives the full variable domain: DGGITQSPKYLFRKEGQNVTLSCEQNLNHDAMYWYRQDPGQGLRLIYYSQIVNDFQKGDIAEGYSVSREKKESFPLTVTSAQKNPTAFYLCASSMTRFYEQYFGPGTRLTVT.

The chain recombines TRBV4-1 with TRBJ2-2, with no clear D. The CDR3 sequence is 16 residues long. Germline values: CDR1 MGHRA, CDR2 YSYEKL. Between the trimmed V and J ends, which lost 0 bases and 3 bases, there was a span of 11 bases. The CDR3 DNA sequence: TGCGCCAGCAGCCAAGATCAAGGGCGGTACACCGGGGAGCTGTTTTTT. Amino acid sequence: CASSQDQGRYTGELFF.

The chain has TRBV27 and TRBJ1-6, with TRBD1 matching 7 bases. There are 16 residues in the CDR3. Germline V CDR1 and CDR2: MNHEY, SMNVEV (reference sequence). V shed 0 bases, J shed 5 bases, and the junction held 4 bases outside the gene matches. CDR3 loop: CASSLSPGQNNSPLHF. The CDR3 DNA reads TGTGCCAGCAGTTTATCCCCGGGACAGAATAATTCACCCCTCCACTTT.

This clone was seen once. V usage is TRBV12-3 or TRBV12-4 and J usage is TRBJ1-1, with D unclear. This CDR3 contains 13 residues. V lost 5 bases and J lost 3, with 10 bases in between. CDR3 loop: CASSLTYHTEAFF. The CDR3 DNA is TGTGCCAGCAGTCTTACATACCACACTGAAGCTTTCTTT.

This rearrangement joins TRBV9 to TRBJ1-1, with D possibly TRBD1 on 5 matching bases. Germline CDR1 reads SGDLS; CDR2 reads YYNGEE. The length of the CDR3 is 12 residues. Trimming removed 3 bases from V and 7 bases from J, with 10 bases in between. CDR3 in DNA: TGTGCCAGCAGCGCCCGGGACCTTGAAGCTTTCTTT. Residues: CASSARDLEAFF.

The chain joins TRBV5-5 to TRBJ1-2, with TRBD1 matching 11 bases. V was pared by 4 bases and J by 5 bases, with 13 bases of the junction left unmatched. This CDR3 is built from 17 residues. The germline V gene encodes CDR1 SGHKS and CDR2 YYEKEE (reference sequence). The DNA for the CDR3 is TGTGCCAGCAGCCTGCAACCCGGGACAGGGGGATCATATGGCTACACCTTC. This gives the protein CASSLQPGTGGSYGYTF.

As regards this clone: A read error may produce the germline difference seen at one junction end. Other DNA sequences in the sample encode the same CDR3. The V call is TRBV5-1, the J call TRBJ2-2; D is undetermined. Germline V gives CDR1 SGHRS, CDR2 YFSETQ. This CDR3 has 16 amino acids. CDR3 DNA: TGCGCCAGCAGCTTGGCTGGGCGACCGAACACCGGAGAGCTGTTTTTT. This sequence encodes CASSLAGRPNTGELFF.